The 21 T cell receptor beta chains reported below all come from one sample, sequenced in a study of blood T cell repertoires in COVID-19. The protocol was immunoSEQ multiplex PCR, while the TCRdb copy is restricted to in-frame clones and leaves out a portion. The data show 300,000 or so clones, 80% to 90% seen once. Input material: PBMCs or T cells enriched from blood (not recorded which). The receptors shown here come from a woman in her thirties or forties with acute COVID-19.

The CDR3 is CASSPNQVRGNTEAFF. The CDR3 DNA is TGTGCCAGCTCGCCCAATCAAGTTAGGGGGAACACTGAAGCTTTCTTT. The chain couples TRBV18 to TRBJ1-1, with TRBD1 as a possible D gene (5 bases). Germline V gene data show CDR1 as KGHSH and CDR2 as LQKENI. The CDR3 runs 16 residues. Trimming pared 6 bases from V and 1 base from J, leaving 18 bases between.

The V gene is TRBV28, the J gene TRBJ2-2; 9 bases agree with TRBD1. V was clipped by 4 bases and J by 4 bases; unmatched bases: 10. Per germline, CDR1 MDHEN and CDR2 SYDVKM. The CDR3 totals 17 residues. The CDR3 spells CASSSRTGVNGTGELFF. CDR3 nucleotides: TGTGCCAGCAGTTCACGGACAGGGGTTAATGGCACCGGGGAGCTGTTTTTT.

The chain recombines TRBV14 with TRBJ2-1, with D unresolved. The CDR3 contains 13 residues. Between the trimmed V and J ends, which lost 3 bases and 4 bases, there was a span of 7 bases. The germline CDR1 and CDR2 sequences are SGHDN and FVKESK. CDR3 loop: CASSQNFYNEQFF. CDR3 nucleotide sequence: TGTGCCAGCAGCCAGAACTTTTACAATGAGCAGTTCTTC.

CDR3 DNA sequence: TGTGCCAGTAGAAACAGGGAGCATAATGAAAAACTGTTTTTT. It codes for CASRNREHNEKLFF. The chain uses TRBV19 and TRBJ1-4, with TRBD1 as a possible D gene (6 bases). This CDR3 is 14 amino acids long. V lost 6 bases, J lost 4 bases, and 12 bases lay in between. Per the germline V gene, CDR1 is LNHDA and CDR2 is SQIVND (reference sequence).

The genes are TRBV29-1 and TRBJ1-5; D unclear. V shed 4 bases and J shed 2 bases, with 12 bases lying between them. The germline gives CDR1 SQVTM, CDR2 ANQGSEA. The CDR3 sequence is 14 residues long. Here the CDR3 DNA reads TGCAGCGTTGCGGACGGGGTGGGCAATCAGCCCCAGCATTTT. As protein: CSVADGVGNQPQHF. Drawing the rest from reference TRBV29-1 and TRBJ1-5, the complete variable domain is SAVISQKPSRDICQRGTSLTIQCQVDSQVTMMFWYRQQPGQSLTLIATANQGSEATYESGFVIDKFPISRPNLTFSTLTVSNMSPEDSSIYLCSVADGVGNQPQHFGDGTRLSIL.

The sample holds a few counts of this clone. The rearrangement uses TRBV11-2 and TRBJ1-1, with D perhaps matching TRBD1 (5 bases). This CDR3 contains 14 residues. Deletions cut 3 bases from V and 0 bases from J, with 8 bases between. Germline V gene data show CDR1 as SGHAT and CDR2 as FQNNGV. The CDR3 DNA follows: TGTGCCAGCAGCTTCGGGGGTCTGAACACTGAAGCTTTCTTT. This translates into CASSFGGLNTEAFF.

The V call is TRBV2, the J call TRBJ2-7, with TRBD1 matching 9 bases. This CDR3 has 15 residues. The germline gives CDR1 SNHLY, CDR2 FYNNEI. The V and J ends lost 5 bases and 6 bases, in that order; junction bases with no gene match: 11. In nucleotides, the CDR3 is TGTGCCAGCAGTCGTAACGGACAGGGGATAACCGAGCAGTACTTC. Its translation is CASSRNGQGITEQYF.

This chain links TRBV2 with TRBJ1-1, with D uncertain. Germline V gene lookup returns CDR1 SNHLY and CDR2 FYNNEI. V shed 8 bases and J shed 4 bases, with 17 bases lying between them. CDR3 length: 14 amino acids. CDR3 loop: CASSLTLGRTEAFF. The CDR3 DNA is TGTGCCAGCTCTTTGACGTTGGGCCGCACTGAAGCTTTCTTT.

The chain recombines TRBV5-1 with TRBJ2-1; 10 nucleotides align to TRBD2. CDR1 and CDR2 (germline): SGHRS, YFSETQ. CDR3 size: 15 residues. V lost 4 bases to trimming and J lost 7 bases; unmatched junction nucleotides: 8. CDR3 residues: CASSLGLAQVNEQFF. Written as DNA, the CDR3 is TGCGCCAGCAGCCTGGGACTAGCGCAAGTAAATGAGCAGTTCTTC. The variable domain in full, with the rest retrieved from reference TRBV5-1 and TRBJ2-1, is KAGVTQTPRYLIKTRGQQVTLSCSPISGHRSVSWYQQTPGQGLQFLFEYFSETQRNKGNFPGRFSGRQFSNSRSEMNVSTLELGDSALYLCASSLGLAQVNEQFFGPGTRLTVL.

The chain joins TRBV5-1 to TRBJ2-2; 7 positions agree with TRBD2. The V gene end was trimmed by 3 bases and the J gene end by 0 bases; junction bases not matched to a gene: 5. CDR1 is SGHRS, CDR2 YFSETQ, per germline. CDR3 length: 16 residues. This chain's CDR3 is CASSSAREANTGELFF. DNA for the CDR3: TGCGCCAGCAGCTCGGCACGGGAGGCGAACACCGGGGAGCTGTTTTTT.

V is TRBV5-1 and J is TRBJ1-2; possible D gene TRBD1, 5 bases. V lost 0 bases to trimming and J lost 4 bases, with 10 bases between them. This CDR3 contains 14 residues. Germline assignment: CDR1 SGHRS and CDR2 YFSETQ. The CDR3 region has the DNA TGCGCCAGCAGCTTGGGGGGTACAGGCTATGGCTACACCTTC. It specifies CASSLGGTGYGYTF.

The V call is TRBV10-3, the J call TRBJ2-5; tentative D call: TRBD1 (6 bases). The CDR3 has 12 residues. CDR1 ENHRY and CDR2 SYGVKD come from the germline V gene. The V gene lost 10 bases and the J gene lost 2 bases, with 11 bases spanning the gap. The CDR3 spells CATGQPQETQYF. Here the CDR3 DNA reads TGTGCCACCGGACAGCCTCAAGAGACCCAGTACTTC.

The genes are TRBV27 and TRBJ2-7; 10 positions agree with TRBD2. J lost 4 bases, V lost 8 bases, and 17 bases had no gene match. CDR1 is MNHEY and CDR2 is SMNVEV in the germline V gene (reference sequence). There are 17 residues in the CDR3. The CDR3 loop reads CASGRASGRGLTYEQYF. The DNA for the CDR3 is TGTGCCAGCGGGAGGGCTAGCGGGAGAGGGCTAACTTACGAGCAGTACTTC.

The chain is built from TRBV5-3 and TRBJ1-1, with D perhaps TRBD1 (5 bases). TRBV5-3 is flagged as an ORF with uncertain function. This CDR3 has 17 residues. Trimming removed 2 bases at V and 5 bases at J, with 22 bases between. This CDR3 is CARSFGPGTPRGTEAFF. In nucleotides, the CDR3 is TGTGCCAGAAGCTTTGGCCCAGGGACGCCCCGGGGGACTGAAGCTTTCTTT.

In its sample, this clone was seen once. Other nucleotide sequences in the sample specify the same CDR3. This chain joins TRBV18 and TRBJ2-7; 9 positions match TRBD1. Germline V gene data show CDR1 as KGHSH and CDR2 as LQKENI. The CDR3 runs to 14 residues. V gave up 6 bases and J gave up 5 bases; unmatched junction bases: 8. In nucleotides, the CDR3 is TGTGCCAGCTCGCCAGGGACAGGGATACACGAGCAGTACTTC. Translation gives CASSPGTGIHEQYF. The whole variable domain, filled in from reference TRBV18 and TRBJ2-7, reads NAGVMQNPRHLVRRRGQEARLRCSPMKGHSHVYWYRQLPEEGLKFMVYLQKENIIDESGMPKERFSAEFPKEGPSILRIQQVVRGDSAAYFCASSPGTGIHEQYFGPGTRLTVT.

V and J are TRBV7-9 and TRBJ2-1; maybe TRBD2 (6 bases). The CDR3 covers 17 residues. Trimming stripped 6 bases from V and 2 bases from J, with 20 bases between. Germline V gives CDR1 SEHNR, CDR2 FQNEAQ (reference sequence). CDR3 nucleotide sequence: TGTGCCAGCAGTGTTGGCGGGGCTTTGTTAACCTACAATGAGCAGTTCTTC. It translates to CASSVGGALLTYNEQFF.

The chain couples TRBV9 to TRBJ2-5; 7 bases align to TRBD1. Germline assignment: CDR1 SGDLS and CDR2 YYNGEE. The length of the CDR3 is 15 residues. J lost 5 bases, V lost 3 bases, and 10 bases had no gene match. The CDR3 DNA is TGTGCCAGCAGCGGGGACAGTTCCGTGCTGGAGACCCAGTACTTC. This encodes CASSGDSSVLETQYF.

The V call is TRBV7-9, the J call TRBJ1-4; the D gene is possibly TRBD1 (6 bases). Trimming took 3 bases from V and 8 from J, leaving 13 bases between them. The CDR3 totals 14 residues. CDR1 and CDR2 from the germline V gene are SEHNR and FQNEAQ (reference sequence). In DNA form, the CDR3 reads TGTGCCAGCAGCTTGGACAGAAAAAAAGAAAAACTGTTTTTT. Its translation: CASSLDRKKEKLFF. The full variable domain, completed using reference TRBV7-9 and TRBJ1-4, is DTGVSQNPRHKITKRGQNVTFRCDPISEHNRLYWYRQTLGQGPEFLTYFQNEAQLEKSRLLSDRFSAERPKGSFSTLEIQRTEQGDSAMYLCASSLDRKKEKLFFGSGTQLSVL.

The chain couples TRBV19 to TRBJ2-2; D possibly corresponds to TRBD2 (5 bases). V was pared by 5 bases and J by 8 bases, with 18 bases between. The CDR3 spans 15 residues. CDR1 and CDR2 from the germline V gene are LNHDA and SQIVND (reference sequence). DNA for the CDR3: TGTGCCAGTAGTGGAGGAGGACGTTTCTCTGGGGAGCTGTTTTTT. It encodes CASSGGGRFSGELFF.

The CDR3 nucleotides read TGTGCCAGCAGCTTAGGTGGCGGGGGGGTAAATGAGCAGTTCTTC. It yields the protein CASSLGGGGVNEQFF. This rearrangement joins TRBV7-2 to TRBJ2-1, with TRBD2 matching 9 bases. The V segment lost 1 base and the J segment 7 bases; nucleotides outside the gene matches: 5. The CDR3 totals 15 residues. The germline CDR1 and CDR2 sequences are SGHTA and FQGNSA.

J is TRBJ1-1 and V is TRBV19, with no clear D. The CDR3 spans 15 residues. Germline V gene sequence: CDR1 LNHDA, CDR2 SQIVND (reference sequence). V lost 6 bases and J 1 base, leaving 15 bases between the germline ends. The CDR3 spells CASRTVAWRNTEAFF. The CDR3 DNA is TGTGCCAGTAGGACGGTAGCCTGGCGGAACACTGAAGCTTTCTTT.